This TCR beta chain is from a study of PD-L1 blockade in urothelial cancer. Study-wide background: Among blood samples, the median T cell count was some 140,000.

PCRs each included synthetic TCR analog templates spiked in. The assay was immunoSEQ multiplex PCR, and TCRdb's table has in-frame clones only and misses some. The table shows tens of thousands of clones, with 80% to 90% occurring only once. V was trimmed by 0 bases and J by 3 bases, leaving 10 bases between them. Germline assignment: CDR1 SGDLS and CDR2 YYNGEE. The CDR3 has 15 amino acids. Sequenced material: PBMCs, taken around atezolizumab (anti-PD-L1) treatment. The chain combines TRBV9 with TRBJ1-3; D call uncertain. This clonotype was sampled from a middle-aged man with urothelial cancer. The CDR3 here is CASSVGVRGGNTIYF. DNA for the CDR3: TGTGCCAGCAGCGTAGGGGTTCGGGGTGGAAACACCATATATTTT.